The T cell receptor (beta chain) under discussion was sequenced for a study of Ad26.COV2.S vaccination and SARS-CoV-2 variants. Points on this clone: As yet, its antigen is unknown.

Measured with immunoSEQ multiplex PCR; TCRdb has only the in-frame clones, and not every one. The sample lists 350,000 to 500,000 clones, around 91% occurring once. This CDR3 has 17 amino acids. Germline V gene lookup returns CDR1 SGHAT and CDR2 FQNNGV. The V and J ends lost 2 bases and 8 bases respectively, with 21 bases between them. As to treatment: 15 to 20 received Ad26.COV2.S at low or high dose, single or two shots; about 5 received placebo; per-sample allocation not given. Specimen acquisition occurred on day 63 following the initial vaccine or placebo injection. Overall study findings and caveats: After vaccination, substantial breadth of spike-specific CD8+ and CD4+ responses was reported.

V and J are TRBV11-2 and TRBJ2-2; a weak D match, TRBD1 (5 bases). This sequence was found in a person aged 18-65 years who received the Ad26.COV2.S COVID-19 vaccine or a placebo. The sequencing here drew on peripheral blood, taken in a trial of Ad26.COV2.S vaccine versus placebo. The CDR3 loop is CASSLMARQTFGGELFF. The CDR3 region has the DNA TGTGCCAGCAGCTTAATGGCGAGACAGACTTTTGGTGGGGAGCTGTTTTTT.